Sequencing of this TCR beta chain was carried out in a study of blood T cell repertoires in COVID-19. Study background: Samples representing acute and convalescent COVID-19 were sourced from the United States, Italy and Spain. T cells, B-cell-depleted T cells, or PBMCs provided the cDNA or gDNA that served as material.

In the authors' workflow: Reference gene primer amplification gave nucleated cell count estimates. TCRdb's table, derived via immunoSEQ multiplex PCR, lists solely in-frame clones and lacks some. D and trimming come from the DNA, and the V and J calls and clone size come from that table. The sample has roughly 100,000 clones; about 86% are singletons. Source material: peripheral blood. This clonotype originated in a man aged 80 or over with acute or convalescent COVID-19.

In DNA, the CDR3 is TGTGCCAGCATGACAGGGGAGGGCACAGATACGCAGTATTTT. Translated, it gives CASMTGEGTDTQYF. The chain combines TRBV5-4 with TRBJ2-3, with 8 positions matching TRBD1. This CDR3 is 14 amino acids long. Germline V gene data show CDR1 as SGHNT and CDR2 as YYREEE (reference sequence). V was clipped by 6 bases and J by 1 base; unmatched bases: 4.